These T cell receptor beta chains were read from a single sample in a study of blood T cell repertoires in COVID-19. Libraries were prepared by immunoSEQ multiplex PCR; TCRdb keeps only in-frame clonotypes and omits some of them. The sample contains a few hundred thousand clones, approximately 86% of which appear only once. The sequenced sample was PBMCs or T cells enriched from blood (not recorded which). The receptors were gathered from a woman aged 60-70 years who had recovered from COVID-19. CDR3s include the opening cysteine and the closing phenylalanine or tryptophan. D genes are given only for firm matches. Clone size is not always given. Where it is, it says once, few, many or a class for expanded clones.

d_gene,abundance,v_gene,len,j_gene,CDR3aa,CDR3nt
TRBD1,once,TRBV30,16,TRBJ1-5,CAWSLPGQGAFQPQHF,TGTGCCTGGAGTCTACCGGGACAGGGGGCCTTTCAGCCCCAGCATTTT
-,-,TRBV6-1,15,TRBJ1-2,CASSEMEGLYYGYTF,TGTGCCAGCAGTGAAATGGAGGGGCTATACTATGGCTACACCTTC
TRBD2,-,TRBV9,15,TRBJ2-3,CASSVERGYTDTQYF,TGTGCCAGCAGCGTAGAGCGGGGTTACACAGATACGCAGTATTTT
TRBD1,-,TRBV5-1,15,TRBJ1-4,CASSLQGARSEKLFF,TGCGCCAGCAGCTTACAGGGGGCTCGATCCGAAAAACTGTTTTTT
TRBD1,-,TRBV5-1,15,TRBJ2-3,CASSLWTGSTDTQYF,TGCGCCAGCAGCCTTTGGACAGGGAGCACAGATACGCAGTATTTT
-,-,TRBV11-2,16,TRBJ2-3,CASSLDYWGQEDTQYF,TGTGCCAGCAGCTTGGATTATTGGGGGCAGGAGGATACGCAGTATTTT
TRBD1,-,TRBV5-1,17,TRBJ2-2,CASSIGPGQLLTGELFF,TGCGCCAGCAGCATTGGCCCGGGACAGCTTCTTACCGGGGAGCTGTTTTTT
-,-,TRBV27,13,TRBJ1-1,CASSGTENTEAFF,TGTGCCAGCAGTGGAACAGAGAACACTGAAGCTTTCTTT
TRBD1,few,TRBV7-9,14,TRBJ2-7,CASSSQGQGYEQYF,TGTGCCAGCAGCTCACAGGGGCAGGGTTACGAGCAGTACTTC
TRBD1,once,TRBV25-1,14,TRBJ1-2,CAAGTGVDNYGYTF,TGTGCCGCAGGGACAGGGGTAGATAACTATGGCTACACCTTC
-,-,TRBV24-1,11,TRBJ2-3,CATSVSDTQYF,TGTGCCACCAGTGTCTCAGATACGCAGTATTTT
-,few,TRBV4-1,16,TRBJ1-1,CASSQDFGVMNTEAFF,TGCGCCAGCAGCCAAGATTTCGGGGTTATGAACACTGAAGCTTTCTTT
-,-,TRBV2,18,TRBJ1-1,CASSEASSFGPAGTEAFF,TGTGCCAGCAGTGAAGCGTCCTCGTTCGGCCCGGCAGGCACTGAAGCTTTCTTT
TRBD1,-,TRBV7-9,15,TRBJ1-2,CASSLQTGGNYGYTF,TGTGCCAGCAGCTTACAGACAGGGGGGAACTATGGCTACACCTTC
-,-,TRBV19,17,TRBJ2-1,CASSIDRVNTFDDEQFF,TGTGCCAGTAGTATAGATCGGGTTAACACGTTCGACGATGAGCAGTTCTTC
-,few,TRBV28,14,TRBJ1-5,CASQSQGGPQPQHF,TGTGCCAGCCAAAGTCAGGGCGGCCCTCAGCCCCAGCATTTT
TRBD1,-,TRBV6-5,13,TRBJ1-5,CASGTVSNQPQHF,TGTGCCAGCGGGACAGTTAGCAATCAGCCCCAGCATTTT
TRBD1,-,TRBV27,16,TRBJ2-1,CASSLSGQGASNEQFF,TGTGCCAGCAGTTTATCCGGACAGGGGGCCTCCAATGAGCAGTTCTTC
TRBD1,few,TRBV7-2,13,TRBJ1-3,CASTTGGRNTIYF,TGTGCCAGCACCACAGGGGGCCGAAACACCATATATTTT
TRBD2,-,TRBV11-2,15,TRBJ2-3,CASSLERGAGDTQYF,TGTGCCAGCAGCTTAGAGCGGGGGGCCGGGGATACGCAGTATTTT
TRBD1,once,TRBV10-2,16,TRBJ1-5,CASSDFDRGMNQPQHF,TGCGCCAGCAGTGATTTCGACAGGGGGATGAATCAGCCCCAGCATTTT
-,-,TRBV24-1,14,TRBJ2-5,CATSDPDRSETQYF,TGTGCCACCAGTGACCCCGACAGGTCCGAGACCCAGTACTTC
-,-,TRBV19,15,TRBJ2-1,CASSLRTENYNEQFF,TGTGCCAGTAGTCTCCGGACAGAGAATTACAATGAGCAGTTCTTC
TRBD1,-,TRBV5-1,17,TRBJ1-3,CASSTFATGGSGNTIYF,TGCGCCAGCAGCACTTTCGCGACAGGGGGCTCTGGAAACACCATATATTTT
TRBD1,-,TRBV7-7,15,TRBJ2-1,CASSPDRVSYNEQFF,TGTGCCAGCAGCCCTGACAGGGTATCGTACAATGAGCAGTTCTTC
-,-,TRBV5-1,16,TRBJ1-2,CASSLNPAASFYGYTF,TGCGCCAGCAGCTTGAATCCGGCAGCTAGCTTCTATGGCTACACCTTC
TRBD1,-,TRBV5-6,13,TRBJ1-1,CASSLGGTAEAFF,TGTGCCAGCAGCTTGGGGGGGACAGCTGAAGCTTTCTTT
-,-,TRBV10-3,13,TRBJ1-6,CAIQNFYNSPLHF,TGTGCCATCCAAAATTTCTATAATTCACCCCTCCACTTT
TRBD1,-,TRBV5-1,14,TRBJ2-1,CASSGQGATGEQFF,TGCGCCAGCAGCGGCCAGGGGGCTACGGGTGAGCAGTTCTTC
TRBD1,-,TRBV19,14,TRBJ2-3,CASTSTGGRDTQYF,TGTGCCAGTACCTCGACAGGGGGCAGGGATACGCAGTATTTT
TRBD1,-,TRBV3-1/TRBV3-2,14,TRBJ1-6,CASSSTGANSPLHF,TGTGCCAGCAGCTCTACAGGGGCCAATTCACCCCTCCACTTT
-,-,TRBV7-9,11,TRBJ2-1,CASSNFNEQFF,TGTGCCAGCAGTAACTTCAATGAGCAGTTCTTC
-,-,TRBV2,15,TRBJ1-2,CASIEDGIRDRGYTF,TGTGCCAGCATCGAGGACGGGATCCGGGATCGGGGCTACACCTTC
TRBD1,-,TRBV4-1,14,TRBJ1-6,CASSRDRGRSPLHF,TGCGCCAGCAGCCGGGACAGGGGAAGATCACCCCTCCACTTT
-,-,TRBV2,13,TRBJ1-1,CASRPEMNTEAFF,TGTGCCAGCAGACCGGAGATGAACACTGAAGCTTTCTTT
TRBD2,-,TRBV5-4,14,TRBJ2-3,CASSWEGSVDTQYF,TGTGCCAGCAGCTGGGAGGGTTCGGTAGATACGCAGTATTTT
TRBD1,-,TRBV7-2,14,TRBJ2-2,CASRLDRGSGELFF,TGTGCCAGCAGATTGGACAGGGGGTCCGGGGAGCTGTTTTTT
-,-,TRBV19,14,TRBJ1-3,CASIKQGIGNTIYF,TGTGCCAGTATAAAACAGGGAATCGGAAACACCATATATTTT
-,-,TRBV20-1,11,TRBJ2-5,CSARSPGTQYF,TGCAGTGCTAGGTCCCCAGGGACCCAGTACTTC
-,-,TRBV29-1,16,TRBJ2-5,CSVEDLTGTQQETQYF,TGCAGCGTTGAAGATTTGACCGGGACACAGCAAGAGACCCAGTACTTC
-,-,TRBV6-6,17,TRBJ1-6,CASSPPVGSPYNSPLHF,TGTGCCAGCAGTCCCCCCGTGGGGAGTCCCTATAATTCACCCCTCCACTTT
TRBD1,many,TRBV2,14,TRBJ1-5,CASRAQGSGQPQHF,TGTGCCAGCAGGGCACAGGGGTCAGGACAGCCCCAGCATTTT